The sequence of this T cell receptor (beta chain) was determined in a study of CD8+CD57+ T cells in acquired aplastic anemia. Overall study context: Sorted CD4+ and CD8+ cell DNA averaged around 3.5 ug.

CDR3 length: 20 residues. Germline V gene data show CDR1 as SGDLS and CDR2 as YYNGEE. J gave up 9 bases and V 3 bases, and 26 bases lay outside the gene matches. Regarding the study as a whole: Any difference that existed in CD8+ Simpson's diversity between patients and controls was not significant.

This clonotype is a singleton in its sample. What it recognizes is unknown. It was patients with CD8+CD57+ cell expansion by flow cytometry who were chosen for sequencing. Using genomic DNA as the template, TCR beta VDJ and CDR3 profiling was carried out. From the reads, TCRdb called clonotypes with MiXCR, one entry per CDR3 protein. The table has fewer than 250,000 distinct CDR3 sequences, around 43% seen once. The sequence was obtained from a human donor with aplastic anemia. Sequencing was carried out using sorted CD4+, CD8+, or CD8+CD57+ T cells (not recorded which) from PBMCs. The gene calls are TRBV9 and TRBJ2-1; 8 positions agree with TRBD2. CDR3 in amino acids: CASSAPPPSRVAGSRAEQFF. CDR3 DNA: TGTGCCAGCAGCGCCCCGCCCCCCTCAAGAGTAGCGGGGAGTAGGGCTGAGCAGTTCTTC.